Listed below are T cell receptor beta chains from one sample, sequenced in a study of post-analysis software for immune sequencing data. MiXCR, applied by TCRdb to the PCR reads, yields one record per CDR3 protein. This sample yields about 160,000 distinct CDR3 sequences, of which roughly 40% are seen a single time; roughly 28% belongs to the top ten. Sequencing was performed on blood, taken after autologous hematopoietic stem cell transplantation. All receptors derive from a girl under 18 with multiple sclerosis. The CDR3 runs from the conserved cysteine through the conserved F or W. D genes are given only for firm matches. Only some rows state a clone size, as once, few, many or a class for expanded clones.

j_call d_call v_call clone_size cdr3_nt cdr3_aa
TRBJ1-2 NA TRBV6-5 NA TGTGCCAGCAGACCCGACACGCGGGTTTATGGCTACACCTTC CASRPDTRVYGYTF
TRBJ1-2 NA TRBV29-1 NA TGCAGCGTTGCGCAGGCAACTAACTATGGCTACACCTTC CSVAQATNYGYTF
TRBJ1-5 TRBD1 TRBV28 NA TGTGCCAGCAGCGAGGACAGGGTGGTCTATCAGCCCCAGCATTTT CASSEDRVVYQPQHF
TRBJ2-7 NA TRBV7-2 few TGTGCCAGCAGCTTATATCAGGGGTCCTCCTACGAGCAGTACTTC CASSLYQGSSYEQYF
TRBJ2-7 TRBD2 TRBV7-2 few TGTGCCAGCAGCTTAGTTCCTAGCGGGAGCCTCTCCTACGAGCAGTACTTC CASSLVPSGSLSYEQYF
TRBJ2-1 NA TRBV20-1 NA TGCAGTGCTACTGATCTTTTTTCCTACAATGAGCAGTTCTTC CSATDLFSYNEQFF
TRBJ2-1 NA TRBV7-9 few TGTGCCAGCAGCAGTAGCGAGAGCTCCTACAATGAGCAGTTCTTC CASSSSESSYNEQFF
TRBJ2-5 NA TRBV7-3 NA TGTGCCAGCAGCTCAGGGACACGCTCGGGTCCAGAGACCCAGTACTTC CASSSGTRSGPETQYF
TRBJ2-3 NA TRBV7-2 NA TGTGCCAGCAGCTTAGAGGGACTGCACACAGATACGCAGTATTTT CASSLEGLHTDTQYF
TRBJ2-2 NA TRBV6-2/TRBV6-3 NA TGTGCCAGCAGTTACTCACGAAACACCGGGGAGCCGTTTTTT CASSYSRNTGEPFF
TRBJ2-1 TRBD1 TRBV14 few TGTGCCAGCAGTCTCACAGGGGGTACCTACAATGAGCAGTTCTTC CASSLTGGTYNEQFF
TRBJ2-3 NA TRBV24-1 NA TGTGCCACCAGGCTGGGAGAAGTCGATACGCAGTATTTT CATRLGEVDTQYF
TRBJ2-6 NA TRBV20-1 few TGCAGTGCTTTGGGACACCGCTCTGGGGCCAACGTCCTGACTTTC CSALGHRSGANVLTF
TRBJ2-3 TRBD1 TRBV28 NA TGTGCCAGCAGGTGGGGACAGGGCAAGACAGATACGCAGTATTTT CASRWGQGKTDTQYF
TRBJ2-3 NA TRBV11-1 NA TGTGCCAGCAGCGACGGAACTGGCGACCGCCCAGATACGCAGTATTTT CASSDGTGDRPDTQYF
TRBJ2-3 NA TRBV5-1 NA TGCGCCAGCAGCTTGGCCGACAGTCCTAGCACAGATACGCAGTATTTT CASSLADSPSTDTQYF
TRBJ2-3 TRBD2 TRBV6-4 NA TGTGCCAGCAGTGACTCCAGCGGGGGGGGGGATACGCAGTATTTT CASSDSSGGGDTQYF
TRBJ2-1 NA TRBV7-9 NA TGTGCCAGCAGCCCACCCAAGCAGTTCTTC CASSPPKQFF
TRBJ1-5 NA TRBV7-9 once TGTGCCAGCAGCATACAGGATGGGCCCCAGCATTTT CASSIQDGPQHF
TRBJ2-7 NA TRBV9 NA TGTGCCAGCAGCGCGGGGGACTCTATCTACGAGCAGTACTTC CASSAGDSIYEQYF
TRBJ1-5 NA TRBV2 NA TGTGCCAGCAGGGGTTTAACTCAGCCCCAGCATTTT CASRGLTQPQHF
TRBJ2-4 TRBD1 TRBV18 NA TGTGCCAGCTCAGCAGGGACAGAACTAGCCAAAAACATTCAGTACTTC CASSAGTELAKNIQYF
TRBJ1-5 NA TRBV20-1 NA TGCAGTGCTAGAGATGGGGGAGGTGGCTCCAATCAGCCCCAGCATTTT CSARDGGGGSNQPQHF
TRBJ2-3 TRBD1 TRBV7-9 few TGTGCCAGCAGCTTAGGGTACAGGGGAGAGTCAGATACGCAGTATTTT CASSLGYRGESDTQYF
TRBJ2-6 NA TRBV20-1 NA TGCAGTGCTAGGGCCAGCACCTCTGGGGCCAACGTCCTGACTTTC CSARASTSGANVLTF
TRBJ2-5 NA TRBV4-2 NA TGTGCCGGCAGCCAAGATCCCGCTTCGGAGGTCAAGACCCAGTACTTC CAGSQDPASEVKTQYF
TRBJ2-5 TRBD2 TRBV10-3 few TGTGCCATCAGTGAGGGGGGGGGGAGAGTCTACAATGAGCAGTACTTC CAISEGGGRVYNEQYF
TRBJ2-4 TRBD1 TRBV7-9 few TGTGCCAGCAGCTTAACGACAGGGACCGCCAAAAACATTCAGTACTTC CASSLTTGTAKNIQYF
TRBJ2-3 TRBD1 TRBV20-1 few TGCAGTGCTTTTCACTTCCCGGGACAGGTACGAGAATCAGATACGCAGTATTTT CSAFHFPGQVRESDTQYF
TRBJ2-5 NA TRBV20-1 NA TGCAGTGCTAGAGATAGGGCTAGAACTCAACAAGAGACCCAGTACTTC CSARDRARTQQETQYF
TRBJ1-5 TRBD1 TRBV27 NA TGTGCCAGCAGTTCCACAGGGGAAATGACCGGAGGGAGCAATCAGCCCCAGCATTTT CASSSTGEMTGGSNQPQHF
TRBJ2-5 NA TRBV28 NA TGTGCCAGCAGTTTCGGGTATACGGAGACCCAGTACTTC CASSFGYTETQYF
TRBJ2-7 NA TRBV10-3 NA TGTGCCACCGGCGGGACAGACTACGAGCAGTACTTC CATGGTDYEQYF
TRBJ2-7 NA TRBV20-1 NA TGCAGTGCCGGTACCGGACAGGAGGGGGATCTAGGGCAGTACTTC CSAGTGQEGDLGQYF
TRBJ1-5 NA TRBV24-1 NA TGTGCCACCAGTGACCCTACGCGGAGGGACGGCAATCAGCCCCAGCATTTT CATSDPTRRDGNQPQHF
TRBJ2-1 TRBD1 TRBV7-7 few TGTGCCAGCAGCTTTGGGACAGGGGTGGGAAATGAGCAGTTCTTC CASSFGTGVGNEQFF
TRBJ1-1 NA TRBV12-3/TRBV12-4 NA TGTGCCAGCAGGCGGGCTGAGAACACTGAAGCTTTCTTT CASRRAENTEAFF
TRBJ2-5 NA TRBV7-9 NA TGTGCCAGCTTCAGGGGTGAGACCCAGTACTTC CASFRGETQYF
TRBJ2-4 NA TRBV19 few TGTGCCAGTAGTCGAAATACCAAAAACATTCAGTACTTC CASSRNTKNIQYF
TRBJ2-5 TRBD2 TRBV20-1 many TGCAGTGCCCCAAGCGGGAACAGCCAAGAGACCCAGTACTTC CSAPSGNSQETQYF
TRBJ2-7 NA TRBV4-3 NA TGCGCCAGCAGCCAAGTCGGGGGAGGAGTGTCCGAGCAGTACTTC CASSQVGGGVSEQYF
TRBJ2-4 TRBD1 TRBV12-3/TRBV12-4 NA TGTGCCAGCAGGGGCCCGGGACAGAGAGAAAACATTCAGTACTTC CASRGPGQRENIQYF
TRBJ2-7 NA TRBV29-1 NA TGCAGCGTGGCGGTTAATACCTACGAGCAGTACTTC CSVAVNTYEQYF
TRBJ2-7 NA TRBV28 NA TGTGCCAGCAGCCTAGGGGGACACTGGGAGAAGTACTTC CASSLGGHWEKYF
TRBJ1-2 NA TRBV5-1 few TGCGCCAGCAGCTTCCGGGACGCGAATGGCTACACCTTC CASSFRDANGYTF
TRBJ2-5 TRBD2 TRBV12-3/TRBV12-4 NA TGTGCCAGCAGTTTATGGCTAGCGGGACAAGAGACCCAGTACTTC CASSLWLAGQETQYF
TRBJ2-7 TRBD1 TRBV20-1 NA TGCAGTGTTAGAAGCGGACAGGGTCTCCACGAGCAGTACTTC CSVRSGQGLHEQYF
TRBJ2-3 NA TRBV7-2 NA TGTGCCAGCAGCTCTACTCCCGGTAGAGCTCGCGATACGCAGTATTTT CASSSTPGRARDTQYF
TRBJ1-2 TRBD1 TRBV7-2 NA TGTGCCAGCAGCTTAGTTCAGGGGGCGGTCTATGGCTACACCTTC CASSLVQGAVYGYTF
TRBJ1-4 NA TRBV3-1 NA TGTGCCAGCAGTCTTACCTCTGACGAGGAAGAACTGTTTTTT CASSLTSDEEELFF
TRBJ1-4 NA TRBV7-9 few TGTGCCAGCAGCAGGTCCAACAGGACAACTAATGAAAAACTGTTTTTT CASSRSNRTTNEKLFF
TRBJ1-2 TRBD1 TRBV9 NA TGTGCCAGCAGCGTAGAAGGGACAGACTTACAAGGCTACACCTTC CASSVEGTDLQGYTF
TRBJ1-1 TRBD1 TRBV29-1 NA TGCAGCGTTGAAGATACGGTCGGGACAGGGGTGAACACTGAAGCTTTCTTT CSVEDTVGTGVNTEAFF
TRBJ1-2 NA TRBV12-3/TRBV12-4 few TGTGCCAGCAGTTCCCTCCCGGGTCGGATATACACCTTC CASSSLPGRIYTF